This T cell receptor beta chain derives from a study of T-cell reconstitution after alpha-beta-depleted transplantation in children. This clonotype has at least ten counts. Its target is not known. Using unique molecular identifiers, the investigators prepared the TCRbeta library. MiXCR, run by TCRdb on the PCR reads, gives a single entry per CDR3 protein. Of 60,000 to 85,000 distinct CDR3 sequences listed, 15% to 20% were seen once; the top ten hold about half. Study conclusions and caveats: Among T cells one year after transplant, newly produced cells accounted for most counts and diversity. Certain patients had high TCRbeta diversity at day 60, and it came from recipient T cells and thymic progenitors that survived. The origin of alpha-beta T cells about two months after transplant was reportedly several hundred expanded graft clones.

The sample consisted of PBMCs, mostly from graft donor cells, taken 360 days after TCRalphabeta/CD19-depleted stem cell transplant. The receptor was isolated from a male patient between 2 and 9 years old who had a stem cell transplant for acute lymphoblastic leukemia, so the T cells may come from the graft donor.

CDR3 DNA sequence: TGTGCCAGCAGCCGATCACAGGGGGAGCCAGATACGCAGTATTTT. It translates to CASSRSQGEPDTQYF. The V gene is TRBV3-1, the J gene TRBJ2-3; the match to TRBD1 covers 8 bases. Per the germline V gene, CDR1 is LGHDT and CDR2 is YNNKEL (reference sequence). V lost 4 bases, J lost 4 bases, and 7 bases stayed unmatched. The CDR3 consists of 15 residues.